This paragraph covers one TCR beta chain sequence. The data were obtained in a study of cytomegalovirus exposure and HLA in healthy donors. About the study: From about 180 million T cells, an earlier analysis saw roughly 120 million unique TCR beta sequences.

Vbeta (60) and Jbeta (13) primers were used in the PCR. Sequenced by immunoSEQ multiplex PCR; TCRdb stores in-frame clones only, minus some. The data contain 200,000 or so clones, roughly 77% of them seen just once; the ten biggest clones take up approximately 0.4%. The CDR3 is 18 residues long. The chain combines TRBV21-1 with TRBJ2-1; the table gives TRBD2 as D, unverified against the DNA. TRBV21-1 is given as a pseudogene. This receptor was identified in a male donor in good health and CMV-seropositive. The sample comprised PBMCs. The CDR3 sequence is CASSKALDSGRALHEQFF. For the CDR3, the DNA is TGTGCCAGCAGCAAAGCGCTGGATAGCGGGAGGGCCCTCCATGAGCAGTTCTTC.